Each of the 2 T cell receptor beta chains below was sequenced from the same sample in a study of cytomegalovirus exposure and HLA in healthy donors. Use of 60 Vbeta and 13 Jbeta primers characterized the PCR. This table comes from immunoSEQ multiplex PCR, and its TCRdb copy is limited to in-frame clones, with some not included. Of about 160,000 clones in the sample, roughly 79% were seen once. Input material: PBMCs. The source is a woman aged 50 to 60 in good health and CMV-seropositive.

CDR3 bases: TGTGCCAGCAGCGTAGCTGGACAGGGAATCACAGATACGCAGTATTTT. It encodes CASSVAGQGITDTQYF. The chain uses TRBV9 and TRBJ2-3, with 8 bases identical to TRBD1. The ends lost 0 bases at V and 2 bases at J; junction bases unmatched: 5. The germline CDR1 and CDR2 sequences are SGDLS and YYNGEE. The CDR3 is made up of 16 amino acids. The variable domain in full, with the rest retrieved from reference TRBV9 and TRBJ2-3, is DSGVTQTPKHLITATGQRVTLRCSPRSGDLSVYWYQQSLDQGLQFLIQYYNGEERAKGNILERFSAQQFPDLHSELNLSSLELGDSALYFCASSVAGQGITDTQYFGPGTRLTVL.

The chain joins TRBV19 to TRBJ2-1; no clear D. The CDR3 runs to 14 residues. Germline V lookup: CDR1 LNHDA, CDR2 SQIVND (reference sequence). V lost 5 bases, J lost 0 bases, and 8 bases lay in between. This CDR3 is CASSRGLSYNEQFF. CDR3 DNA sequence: TGTGCCAGTAGTCGCGGCCTCTCCTACAATGAGCAGTTCTTC.